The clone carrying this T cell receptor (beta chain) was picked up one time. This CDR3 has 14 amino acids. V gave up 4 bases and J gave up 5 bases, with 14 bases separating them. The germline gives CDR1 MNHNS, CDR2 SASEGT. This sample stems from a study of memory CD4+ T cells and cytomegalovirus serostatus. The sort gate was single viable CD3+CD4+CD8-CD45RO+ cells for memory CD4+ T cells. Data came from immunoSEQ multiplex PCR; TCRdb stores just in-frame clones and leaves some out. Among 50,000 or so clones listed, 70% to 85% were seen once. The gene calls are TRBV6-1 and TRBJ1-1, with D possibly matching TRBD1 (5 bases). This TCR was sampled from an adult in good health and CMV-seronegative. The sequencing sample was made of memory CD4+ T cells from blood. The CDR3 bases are TGTGCCAGCAGTGCAAGGGGCGAGTGGACTGAAGCTTTCTTT. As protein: CASSARGEWTEAFF.